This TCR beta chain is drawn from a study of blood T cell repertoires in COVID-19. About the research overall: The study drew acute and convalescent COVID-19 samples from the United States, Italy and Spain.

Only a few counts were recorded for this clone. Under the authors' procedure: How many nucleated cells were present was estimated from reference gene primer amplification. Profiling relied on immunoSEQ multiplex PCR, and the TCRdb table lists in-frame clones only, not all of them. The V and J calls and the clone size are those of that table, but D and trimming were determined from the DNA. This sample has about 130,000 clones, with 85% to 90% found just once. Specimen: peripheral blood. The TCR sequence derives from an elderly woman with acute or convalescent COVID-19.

This CDR3 reads CASTRDSHTEAFF. In DNA form, the CDR3 reads TGTGCCAGCACCCGGGACAGCCACACTGAAGCTTTCTTT. V is TRBV2 and J is TRBJ1-1, with 7 bases matching TRBD1. The CDR3 is made up of 13 amino acids. Germline assignment: CDR1 SNHLY and CDR2 FYNNEI. V lost 7 bases, J lost 3 bases, and 5 bases stayed unmatched.